The 6 T cell receptor beta chains given below trace back to one sample, sequenced in a study of blood T cell repertoires in COVID-19. Produced via immunoSEQ multiplex PCR; TCRdb's table is partial and in-frame only. The sample gives 99,000 or so clones, roughly 88% of which show up once; around 2% is in the top ten. Material for sequencing was peripheral blood. The source is a man aged 45-65 years with COVID-19, enrolled during active disease.

The V gene is TRBV7-9, the J gene TRBJ2-3; D is possibly TRBD2 (6 bases). CDR1 is SEHNR and CDR2 is FQNEAQ in the germline V gene (reference sequence). The CDR3 is 14 residues long. V was trimmed by 6 bases and J by 4 bases, leaving 14 bases between them. The CDR3 DNA is TGTGCCAGCAGTAGGGCTGGCGGGGCAGATACGCAGTATTTT. This encodes CASSRAGGADTQYF.

In this sample, this clone turned up once. The V gene is TRBV19, the J gene TRBJ2-7, with 9 nucleotides matching TRBD1. V trimming: 4 bases; J trimming: 7 bases; junction bases outside the gene matches: 11. Per the germline V gene, CDR1 is LNHDA and CDR2 is SQIVND (reference sequence). The CDR3 has 15 amino acids. Here the CDR3 DNA reads TGTGCCAGTAGTACACAACAGGGGGCTTTACGGGAGCAGTACTTC. This encodes CASSTQQGALREQYF. The variable domain in full, with the rest retrieved from reference TRBV19 and TRBJ2-7, is DGGITQSPKYLFRKEGQNVTLSCEQNLNHDAMYWYRQDPGQGLRLIYYSQIVNDFQKGDIAEGYSVSREKKESFPLTVTSAQKNPTAFYLCASSTQQGALREQYFGPGTRLTVT.

This clone was observed once. This chain links TRBV23-1 with TRBJ1-4; a weak D match, TRBD1 (6 bases). TRBV23-1 belongs to the ORF category, with a function that is uncertain. This CDR3 comprises 12 residues. Trimming left V 8 bases short and J 6 bases short, with 10 bases between. The DNA for the CDR3 is TGCGCCAGCGGTTACAGGGATGAAAAACTGTTTTTT. As protein: CASGYRDEKLFF.

The chain has TRBV28 and TRBJ1-4; weak D call: TRBD1 (5 bases). This CDR3 contains 15 residues. From germline, CDR1 is MDHEN and CDR2 SYDVKM. The V end was cut by 6 bases, the J end by 4 bases, with 15 bases between. The CDR3 is CASRDGGDFNEKLFF. The DNA for the CDR3 is TGTGCCAGCAGAGACGGGGGAGACTTTAATGAAAAACTGTTTTTT.

The rearrangement joins TRBV7-8 to TRBJ1-3; unclear D gene. V shed 5 bases and J shed 0 bases, with 11 bases lying between them. The CDR3 extends over 15 amino acids. CDR1 is SGHVS, CDR2 FQNEAQ, per germline. The CDR3 sequence: CASSRDGASGNTIYF. The DNA of the CDR3 is TGTGCCAGCAGCCGAGACGGAGCCTCTGGAAACACCATATATTTT. The complete variable domain, with remaining parts taken from reference TRBV7-8 and TRBJ1-3, reads GAGVSQSPRYKVAKRGQDVALRCDPISGHVSLFWYQQALGQGPEFLTYFQNEAQLDKSGLPSDRFFAERPEGSVSTLKIQRTQQEDSAVYLCASSRDGASGNTIYFGEGSWLTVV.

This chain links TRBV7-8 with TRBJ1-4, with 10 bases that match TRBD1. Germline V lookup: CDR1 SGHVS, CDR2 FQNEAQ. This CDR3 is built from 18 residues. Unmatched junction bases numbered 9, after V lost 5 bases and J lost 0 bases. The CDR3 DNA reads as TGTGCCAGCAGCACGTGGGACAGGGGCTTTGCAACTAATGAAAAACTGTTTTTT. It codes for CASSTWDRGFATNEKLFF.